This record concerns one T cell receptor (beta chain) sequence. Its antigen is currently unknown. V was cut by 4 bases and J by 2 bases, with 13 bases left in between. The CDR3 loop spans 15 amino acids. Per germline, CDR1 SGHKS and CDR2 YYEKEE (reference sequence). This sample was included in a study of OX40 agonist ivuxolimab in advanced cancers. Study details: Patients received the agonistic anti-OX40 (CD134) antibody ivuxolimab. The dose-escalation group included hepatocellular carcinoma, melanoma, renal cell carcinoma and head and neck cancer.

Here immunoSEQ multiplex PCR was the method, and the copy in TCRdb shows in-frame clones only, minus some. The sample has 100,000 to 150,000 clones; less than 95% are singletons. Overall study results and limits: The average count of expanded clones was higher among CD8+ T cells than among CD4+. Dosing at 0.1 to 3.0 mg/kg was accompanied by clonal expansion of CD4+ and CD8+ blood T cells by week 6.

The sample was CD4+ or CD8+ T cells sorted from blood, taken in a trial of the OX40 agonist ivuxolimab. The source of this sequence is an adult with an advanced solid tumor such as melanoma, head and neck, liver or kidney cancer. The chain is built from TRBV5-5 and TRBJ1-5; D possibly corresponds to TRBD1 (5 bases). DNA of the CDR3: TGTGCCAGCAGCCCGGCGGGGGTTGGCAATCAGCCCCAGCATTTT. Amino acid sequence: CASSPAGVGNQPQHF.